Described below is a single T cell receptor (beta chain) sequence and its context. The data stem from a study of T cell changes during pregnancy in multiple sclerosis. Germline CDR1 SEHNR, CDR2 FQNEAQ (reference sequence). CDR3 size: 17 residues. V lost 5 bases to trimming and J lost 0 bases, with 19 bases between them. Sequenced by immunoSEQ multiplex PCR; TCRdb stores in-frame clones only, minus some. This repertoire shows about 30,000 clones, 90% found once; its top ten account for roughly 0.56%. This clonotype originated in a female donor in good health, enrolled as a control in a pregnancy study. J is TRBJ1-1 and V is TRBV7-9; a possible D gene is TRBD1 (6 bases). Specimen: CD4+ T cells from peripheral blood mononuclear cells, collected in the third trimester of pregnancy. The CDR3, as DNA: TGTGCCAGCAGCAGATGGGACAACCGGGAAATGAACACTGAAGCTTTCTTT. Encoded protein: CASSRWDNREMNTEAFF.